This T cell receptor beta chain was sequenced for a study of HIV-infected patients and healthy controls. All unsorted peripheral T cells were captured because whole blood was used without fractionation. cDNA was made from 400 to 500 ng RNA using alpha and beta constant primers. Each of the alpha and beta chains got its own library through chain-specific third strand synthesis with indices. Each CDR3 protein gets one entry after TCRdb re-called the 5' RACE reads with MiXCR. The sample records 10,000 or so distinct CDR3 sequences, 5.2% being singletons. This clonotype was seen many times. This receptor was taken from an adult with HIV infection. Sequencing used blood, obtained before antiretroviral therapy.

CDR3 protein: CASSHMADGAMNTEAFF. CDR3 in DNA: TGTGCCAGCAGCCACATGGCTGATGGGGCTATGAACACTGAAGCTTTCTTT. The V gene is TRBV7-9, the J gene TRBJ1-1; perhaps TRBD1 as D (5 bases). The CDR3 is made up of 17 amino acids. CDR1 SEHNR and CDR2 FQNEAQ come from the germline V gene (reference sequence). The V end lost 5 bases, the J end lost 0 bases, and 19 bases lay between the germline ends.